A single sample gave rise to the 9 T cell receptor beta chains below, sequenced in a study of T cells in Graves' hyperthyroidism and ophthalmopathy. What was amplified from RNA transcripts were TCR beta CDR3 regions. A set of HTBI primers served as the primers for a first-round RT-PCR of the TCR CDR3. TCRdb reprocessed the multiplex PCR reads with MiXCR, giving one entry per CDR3 protein. The sample has approximately 220,000 distinct CDR3 sequences; around 17% are singletons. Sequencing was performed on blood. The origin of the receptors is a man aged 40-50 years with Graves' hyperthyroidism.

The V call is TRBV4-3, the J call TRBJ1-3; 7 nucleotides agree with TRBD1. The CDR3 consists of 17 residues. Germline trimming cut 4 bases from V and 0 bases from J; bases unmatched to any gene: 9. CDR1 is LGHNA, CDR2 YSLEER, per germline. In DNA form, the CDR3 reads TGCGCCAGCAGCCTAACCACAGGGGACTCCTCTGGAAACACCATATATTTT. Protein sequence: CASSLTTGDSSGNTIYF.

The chain links TRBV30 to TRBJ1-1; D gene ambiguous. The ends were cut back, 4 bases at V and 1 base at J, with 13 bases in the middle. In germline, CDR1 is GTSNPN, CDR2 SVGIG (reference sequence). This CDR3 is 14 amino acids long. In DNA form, the CDR3 reads TGTGCCTGGAACGGTGGCAGGACGAACACTGAAGCTTTCTTT. Translated, it gives CAWNGGRTNTEAFF. Combining the CDR3 with reference TRBV30 and TRBJ1-1 gives the whole variable domain SQTIHQWPATLVQPVGSPLSLECTVEGTSNPNLYWYRQAAGRGLQLLFYSVGIGQISSEVPQNLSASRPQDRQFILSSKKLLLSDSGFYLCAWNGGRTNTEAFFGQGTRLTVV.

This clonotype was observed many times. The chain combines TRBV5-5 with TRBJ1-2; D is perhaps TRBD1 (6 bases). CDR3 length: 14 amino acids. The germline V gene encodes CDR1 SGHKS and CDR2 YYEKEE (reference sequence). V shed 7 bases and J shed 4 bases, with 17 bases lying between them. The CDR3 loop reads CASREGQSTYGYTF. CDR3 DNA: TGTGCCAGCCGGGAGGGACAATCTACCTATGGCTACACCTTC.

This clonotype was observed many times. The CDR3 DNA is TGTGCCAGCAGGGCCGAAGGGACAGGCCTGAACACTGAAGCTTTCTTT. As protein: CASRAEGTGLNTEAFF. V is TRBV2 and J is TRBJ1-1; 8 nucleotides line up with TRBD1. The CDR3 sequence is 16 residues long. From germline, CDR1 is SNHLY and CDR2 FYNNEI. Germline trimming cut 6 bases from V and 0 bases from J; bases unmatched to any gene: 9.

As regards this clonotype: A clone one base away is much larger, so this may be a read error. The chain couples TRBV27 to TRBJ2-2; a possible D gene is TRBD1 (6 bases). CDR1 and CDR2 from the germline V gene are MNHEY and SMNVEV (reference sequence). The germline V and J ends were trimmed by 6 bases and 6 bases, with 11 bases remaining between them. The CDR3 sequence is 13 residues long. For the CDR3, the DNA is TGTGCCAGCAGCCCTCCAGGGGCCGGGGAGCTGTTTTTT. Residues: CASSPPGAGELFF.

The chain is built from TRBV19 and TRBJ1-2; weak D call: TRBD1 (6 bases). Germline values: CDR1 LNHDA, CDR2 SQIVND (reference sequence). This CDR3 region has 12 residues. Trimming removed 9 bases from V and 4 bases from J, with 12 bases in between. CDR3 region: CASGTGTYGYTF. CDR3 nucleotides: TGTGCCAGCGGAACAGGGACCTATGGCTACACCTTC. Looking up the rest from reference TRBV19 and TRBJ1-2 gives the full variable domain: DGGITQSPKYLFRKEGQNVTLSCEQNLNHDAMYWYRQDPGQGLRLIYYSQIVNDFQKGDIAEGYSVSREKKESFPLTVTSAQKNPTAFYLCASGTGTYGYTFGSGTRLTVV.

This clonotype was found a few times. The genes are TRBV29-1 and TRBJ2-1; D may be TRBD1 (5 bases). The germline gives CDR1 SQVTM, CDR2 ANQGSEA. This CDR3 comprises 13 residues. V shed 5 bases and J shed 9 bases, with 17 bases lying between them. The CDR3 coding sequence is TGCAGCGTTCCAGGCAGGGCGGTTGTTGAGCAGTTCTTC. Its protein product is CSVPGRAVVEQFF.

The table lists this clonotype with many counts. The DNA for the CDR3 is TGTGCCAGCAGCCCGCAACTCCGACAGGGGGCGGATGAGCAGTTCTTC. It yields the protein CASSPQLRQGADEQFF. This chain links TRBV7-3 with TRBJ2-1, with TRBD1 matching over 10 bases. J gave up 8 bases and V 5 bases, and 12 bases lay outside the gene matches. The CDR3 has 16 amino acids. Germline CDR1 SGHTA, CDR2 FQGTGA.

This clonotype was counted ten times or more. The V call is TRBV5-8, the J call TRBJ2-3; TRBD2 matches 13 bases. With V trimmed by 0 bases and J by 4 bases, 5 bases remained unmatched. This CDR3 comprises 17 residues. Germline V gives CDR1 SGHTS, CDR2 YDEGEE. CDR3 sequence: CASSLALAGGHADTQYF. The CDR3 DNA sequence: TGTGCCAGCAGCTTGGCACTAGCGGGGGGGCACGCAGATACGCAGTATTTT.